The 10 T cell receptor beta chains below all came from one sample that was sequenced in a study of T cell responses to AZD1222 COVID-19 vaccine. This table comes from immunoSEQ multiplex PCR, and its TCRdb copy is limited to in-frame clones, with some not included. The data hold roughly 150,000 clones, with 85% to 95% observed a single time. The input for sequencing was peripheral blood, taken on day 0 of AZD1222 vaccination. These receptors originate from an adult in good health.

V gene TRBV19 combines with J gene TRBJ2-4, with TRBD1 matching 7 bases. Germline V gene data show CDR1 as LNHDA and CDR2 as SQIVND (reference sequence). The CDR3 extends over 13 amino acids. V dropped 9 bases and J dropped 6; count of bases not matched to a gene: 8. The CDR3 here is CASRDRSSNIQYF. The CDR3 DNA reads TGTGCCAGCCGGGACAGAAGCTCAAACATTCAGTACTTC.

The gene calls are TRBV19 and TRBJ1-2; D remains ambiguous. The CDR3 has 14 amino acids. CDR1 LNHDA and CDR2 SQIVND come from the germline V gene (reference sequence). V lost 1 base to trimming and J lost 6 bases, with 12 bases between them. Here the CDR3 reads CASSIAGRENGYTF. CDR3 nucleotide sequence: TGTGCCAGTAGTATAGCGGGGAGGGAAAATGGCTACACCTTC. Drawing the rest from reference TRBV19 and TRBJ1-2, the complete variable domain is DGGITQSPKYLFRKEGQNVTLSCEQNLNHDAMYWYRQDPGQGLRLIYYSQIVNDFQKGDIAEGYSVSREKKESFPLTVTSAQKNPTAFYLCASSIAGRENGYTFGSGTRLTVV.

The chain employs TRBV7-9 and TRBJ2-3; 9 positions agree with TRBD1. This CDR3 contains 15 residues. Germline lookup yields CDR1 SEHNR and CDR2 FQNEAQ (reference sequence). V gave up 5 bases and J gave up 1 base; unmatched junction bases: 4. The CDR3 DNA reads TGTGCCAGCAGCGCACGGACAGGGGGCACAGATACGCAGTATTTT. It translates to CASSARTGGTDTQYF.

The gene calls are TRBV5-1 and TRBJ2-7; the match to TRBD2 covers 10 bases. This CDR3 is built from 18 residues. Trimming removed 3 bases from V and 0 bases from J; junction bases left unmatched: 12. The germline gives CDR1 SGHRS, CDR2 YFSETQ. For the CDR3, the DNA is TGCGCCAGCAGCTCCCAGCCGGGACTAGCGTCCTTCTCCTACGAGCAGTACTTC. This encodes CASSSQPGLASFSYEQYF.

The chain uses TRBV7-2 and TRBJ1-1; no firm D call. The germline CDR1 and CDR2 sequences are SGHTA and FQGNSA. The V end was cut by 4 bases, the J end by 5 bases, with 17 bases between. The CDR3 length is 15 residues. The CDR3 nucleotides are TGTGCCAGCAGCTCGCGGACGGCCCCGGGGACTGAAGCTTTCTTT. Its protein product is CASSSRTAPGTEAFF.

The chain employs TRBV27 and TRBJ2-1; 11 bases match TRBD2. The CDR3 runs 15 residues. The junction had 4 bases not matched to a gene; V was cut back by 2 bases and J by 7 bases. Germline CDR1 and CDR2: MNHEY and SMNVEV (reference sequence). The CDR3 reads CASSLGSSGRNEQFF. CDR3 nucleotides: TGTGCCAGCAGTTTAGGGTCTAGCGGGAGGAATGAGCAGTTCTTC.

The V and J genes are TRBV11-3 and TRBJ2-2; 11 bases agree with TRBD2. CDR3 length equals 15 residues. Germline V gene lookup returns CDR1 SGHNT and CDR2 YENEEA. The ends lost 6 bases at V and 4 bases at J; junction bases unmatched: 4. DNA for the CDR3: TGTGCCAGCAGTCCCGGACTAGCGGGCACCGGGGAGCTGTTTTTT. It translates to CASSPGLAGTGELFF.

DNA of the CDR3: TGTGCCAGCAGCTTAGTTGCAGGATTGAACACTGAAGCTTTCTTT. Amino acid sequence: CASSLVAGLNTEAFF. This chain joins TRBV7-2 and TRBJ1-1; no firm D call. Trimming pared 1 base from V and 0 bases from J, leaving 9 bases between. The CDR3 totals 15 residues. Looked up from germline, CDR1 is SGHTA and CDR2 is FQGNSA.

The rearrangement links TRBV28 to TRBJ2-7; a possible D gene is TRBD2 (5 bases). This CDR3 is built from 12 residues. Trimming pared 2 bases from V and 3 bases from J, leaving 5 bases between. CDR1 is MDHEN, CDR2 SYDVKM, per germline. Here the CDR3 DNA reads TGTGCCAGCAGTTTACGGGGCTACGAGCAGTACTTC. This gives the protein CASSLRGYEQYF.

This chain uses TRBV28 with TRBJ1-3, with unresolved D. The V end was cut by 0 bases, the J end by 0 bases, with 9 bases between. Germline values: CDR1 MDHEN, CDR2 SYDVKM. The CDR3 is made up of 16 amino acids. CDR3 loop: CASSLWGESSGNTIYF. In DNA form, the CDR3 reads TGTGCCAGCAGTTTATGGGGAGAGAGCTCTGGAAACACCATATATTTT.